This passage covers 23 T cell receptor beta chains from one sample sequenced in a study of OX40 agonist ivuxolimab in advanced cancers. Produced via immunoSEQ multiplex PCR; TCRdb's table is partial and in-frame only. The data contain some 83,000 clones, 75% to 95% of them singletons. The starting material was CD4+ or CD8+ T cells sorted from blood, obtained in a trial of the OX40 agonist ivuxolimab. The receptors originated from an adult with an advanced solid tumor such as melanoma, head and neck, liver or kidney cancer.

On this clone itself: One junction end disagrees with the germline gene, perhaps due to a read error. V and J are TRBV29-1 and TRBJ2-7, with a weak D call TRBD2 (5 bases). Germline V gene data show CDR1 as SQVTM and CDR2 as ANQGSEA. The CDR3 covers 14 residues. The CDR3 DNA reads as TGCAGCGTAGAAGGACTTCCCCCGACCTACGAGCAGTACTTC. Its translation is CSVEGLPPTYEQYF.

V usage is TRBV28 and J usage is TRBJ2-3; D is undetermined. The CDR3 length is 11 residues. Germline loops: CDR1 MDHEN, CDR2 SYDVKM. V was trimmed by 1 base and J by 6 bases, leaving 2 bases between them. In nucleotides, the CDR3 is TGTGCCAGCAGTTTATTTGATACGCAGTATTTT. Translated, it gives CASSLFDTQYF.

The chain recombines TRBV27 with TRBJ2-2; D unresolved. The V gene lost 10 bases and the J gene lost 1 base, with 4 bases spanning the gap. The germline V gene has CDR1 MNHEY and CDR2 SMNVEV (reference sequence). The CDR3 spans 11 residues. The CDR3 nucleotides read TGTGCCACCCAGAACACCGGGGAGCTGTTTTTT. This sequence encodes CATQNTGELFF.

The genes are TRBV4-2 and TRBJ2-5; D is unresolved. Between the trimmed V and J ends, which lost 0 bases and 1 base, there was a span of 6 bases. The germline gives CDR1 LGHNA, CDR2 YNFKEQ. The CDR3 covers 14 residues. The CDR3: CASSQEGPQETQYF. The CDR3 DNA reads TGTGCCAGCAGCCAAGAAGGCCCCCAAGAGACCCAGTACTTC.

This clone was counted between two and nine times. The gene calls are TRBV30 and TRBJ2-2, with TRBD1 identical over 7 bases. V gave up 8 bases and J gave up 1 base; unmatched junction bases: 4. This CDR3 comprises 13 residues. Germline lookup yields CDR1 GTSNPN and CDR2 SVGIG (reference sequence). For the CDR3, the DNA is TGTGCCAACCGGGACAGGAACACCGGGGAGCTGTTTTTT. This sequence encodes CANRDRNTGELFF. The complete variable domain, with remaining parts taken from reference TRBV30 and TRBJ2-2, reads SQTIHQWPATLVQPVGSPLSLECTVEGTSNPNLYWYRQAAGRGLQLLFYSVGIGQISSEVPQNLSASRPQDRQFILSSKKLLLSDSGFYLCANRDRNTGELFFGEGSRLTVL.

The V call is TRBV19, the J call TRBJ2-2, with 7 bases fitting TRBD1. Germline CDR1 reads LNHDA; CDR2 reads SQIVND (reference sequence). J gave up 6 bases and V 3 bases, and 10 bases lay outside the gene matches. The CDR3 has 16 residues. The CDR3 sequence is CASSMAFFQGAGELFF. The CDR3 region has the DNA TGTGCCAGTAGTATGGCTTTTTTTCAGGGGGCCGGGGAGCTGTTTTTT. Filled out from reference TRBV19 and TRBJ2-2, the complete variable domain reads DGGITQSPKYLFRKEGQNVTLSCEQNLNHDAMYWYRQDPGQGLRLIYYSQIVNDFQKGDIAEGYSVSREKKESFPLTVTSAQKNPTAFYLCASSMAFFQGAGELFFGEGSRLTVL.

The chain carries TRBV28 and TRBJ2-7; D is ambiguous. The V gene's germline CDR1 is MDHEN and CDR2 SYDVKM. The CDR3 loop spans 11 amino acids. Between the trimmed V and J ends, which lost 6 bases and 6 bases, there was a span of 9 bases. The CDR3: CASSRRIEQYF. DNA for the CDR3: TGTGCCAGCAGCCGGCGTATCGAGCAGTACTTC.

The chain carries TRBV5-1 and TRBJ2-1; D is unclear. The V end lost 7 bases, the J end lost 4 bases, and 12 bases lay between the germline ends. The germline V gene has CDR1 SGHRS and CDR2 YFSETQ. The CDR3 sequence is 13 residues long. The CDR3 here is CASELDGYNEQFF. The CDR3, as DNA: TGCGCCAGCGAATTGGACGGTTACAATGAGCAGTTCTTC.

The rearrangement joins TRBV5-6 to TRBJ1-6; D is uncertain. V lost 1 base to trimming and J lost 4 bases, with 12 bases between them. Germline lookup yields CDR1 SGHDT and CDR2 YYEEEE. The CDR3 has 16 amino acids. The CDR3 spells CASSLKGRVYNSPLHF. DNA of the CDR3: TGTGCCAGCAGCTTGAAAGGGAGAGTGTATAATTCACCCCTCCACTTT.

The chain combines TRBV9 with TRBJ1-6; tentatively, D is TRBD1 (6 bases). V was trimmed by 7 bases and J by 13 bases, leaving 9 bases between them. CDR3 length: 10 residues. In germline, CDR1 is SGDLS, CDR2 YYNGEE. The CDR3 spells CASGGGPLHF. Written as DNA, the CDR3 is TGTGCCAGCGGAGGGGGGCCCCTCCACTTT.

This clone was seen a single time. The chain joins TRBV27 to TRBJ1-5; D not resolved. V lost 1 base to trimming and J lost 1 base, with 11 bases between them. Germline V CDR1 and CDR2: MNHEY, SMNVEV (reference sequence). The CDR3 length is 16 residues. CDR3 DNA: TGTGCCAGCAGTTTATACGCCCGGGTAAGCAATCAGCCCCAGCATTTT. This codes for CASSLYARVSNQPQHF.

The chain recombines TRBV9 with TRBJ2-1; TRBD2 matches 8 bases. V dropped 4 bases and J dropped 9; count of bases not matched to a gene: 3. The germline gives CDR1 SGDLS, CDR2 YYNGEE. The CDR3 is 12 amino acids. The CDR3 region is CASSNSGIEQFF. The CDR3 coding sequence is TGTGCCAGCAGCAATAGCGGGATTGAGCAGTTCTTC.

The genes are TRBV9 and TRBJ2-7; TRBD2 aligns across 7 bases. Germline V gives CDR1 SGDLS, CDR2 YYNGEE. The CDR3 sequence is 12 residues long. After removal of 5 bases from V and 6 bases from J, the junction contained 5 bases not matched to a gene. This CDR3 reads CASSPGGAEQYF. DNA for the CDR3: TGTGCCAGCAGTCCGGGGGGAGCCGAGCAGTACTTC.

This rearrangement joins TRBV4-3 to TRBJ1-2; possibly TRBD1 for D (6 bases). Trimming stripped 6 bases from V and 2 bases from J, with 13 bases between. From germline, CDR1 is LGHNA and CDR2 YSLEER. The CDR3 extends over 14 amino acids. CDR3 region: CASSRNRANYGYTF. CDR3 DNA: TGCGCCAGCAGTCGGAACAGGGCCAACTATGGCTACACCTTC.

This clone has a single count. The genes are TRBV5-6 and TRBJ1-1, with D perhaps matching TRBD1 (5 bases). The CDR3 extends over 13 amino acids. Germline assignment: CDR1 SGHDT and CDR2 YYEEEE. V was clipped by 0 bases and J by 7 bases, with 10 bases between them. CDR3 region: CASSLGGTGEAFF. CDR3 sequence (DNA): TGTGCCAGCAGCTTGGGAGGGACGGGTGAAGCTTTCTTT.

In its sample, this clone was seen a few times. The chain recombines TRBV15 with TRBJ1-2; unclear D gene. From germline, CDR1 is LNHNV and CDR2 YYDKDF (reference sequence). The CDR3 is 13 amino acids. V was clipped by 1 base and J by 0 bases, with 3 bases between them. The CDR3 coding sequence is TGTGCCACCAGCAGAGGAGCTAACTATGGCTACACCTTC. Encoded protein: CATSRGANYGYTF.

This rearrangement joins TRBV7-9 to TRBJ2-3; 7 nucleotides line up with TRBD1. The length of the CDR3 is 15 residues. J gave up 2 bases and V 5 bases, and 7 bases lay outside the gene matches. Per germline, CDR1 SEHNR and CDR2 FQNEAQ (reference sequence). CDR3 region: CASSPPGQLTDTQYF. The CDR3 DNA sequence: TGTGCCAGCAGCCCTCCGGGACAGCTCACAGATACGCAGTATTTT.

The genes are TRBV28 and TRBJ2-1; D unresolved. Trimming shortened V by 10 bases and J by 4 bases, and 8 bases separated the two germline ends. CDR1 and CDR2 (germline): MDHEN, SYDVKM. The CDR3 contains 11 residues. In DNA, the CDR3 is TGTGCCATCGACGGTTACAATGAGCAGTTCTTC. This sequence encodes CAIDGYNEQFF.

This clone has just a few counts. This sequence joins TRBV2 and TRBJ1-2; a weak D match, TRBD1 (5 bases). Looked up from germline, CDR1 is SNHLY and CDR2 is FYNNEI. V gave up 3 bases and J gave up 8 bases, with 13 bases separating them. The CDR3 consists of 13 residues. CDR3 nucleotides: TGTGCCAGCAGTGATTGGGGGTCTAAGGGCTACACCTTC. Translation gives CASSDWGSKGYTF.

This chain links TRBV12-5 with TRBJ1-5; D not resolved. Germline values: CDR1 LGHNT, CDR2 FRNRAP. There are 16 residues in the CDR3. Trimming removed 4 bases at V and 0 bases at J, with 13 bases between. The CDR3 nucleotides are TGTGCTAGTGGTTCCGGTAGGACGGTTAGCAATCAGCCCCAGCATTTT. It is translated as CASGSGRTVSNQPQHF.

This rearrangement joins TRBV10-3 to TRBJ1-1; D remains ambiguous. With 6 bases removed from V and 0 bases from J, the gap between germline ends came to 5 bases. CDR1 ENHRY and CDR2 SYGVKD come from the germline V gene. The CDR3 contains 12 residues. The CDR3 sequence: CAIRAMNTEAFF. The CDR3 region has the DNA TGTGCCATCAGGGCAATGAACACTGAAGCTTTCTTT.

The chain joins TRBV28 to TRBJ2-5, with D perhaps given as TRBD1 or TRBD2 (5 bases each). The CDR3 sequence is 12 residues long. The germline V gene has CDR1 MDHEN and CDR2 SYDVKM. The V and J ends lost 5 bases and 3 bases respectively, with 7 bases between them. The CDR3 loop reads CASSGGEETQYF. The CDR3 DNA reads as TGTGCCAGCAGTGGGGGAGAAGAGACCCAGTACTTC.

The rearrangement joins TRBV6-5 to TRBJ1-3; D not certain. This CDR3 is 15 amino acids long. The V end was cut by 6 bases, the J end by 0 bases, with 12 bases between. The germline V gene has CDR1 MNHEY and CDR2 SVGAGI. CDR3 protein: CASSPDRNSGNTIYF. The CDR3 DNA sequence: TGTGCCAGCAGCCCGGACCGAAACTCTGGAAACACCATATATTTT.